The TCR beta chain under discussion was sequenced for a study of CD8+CD57+ T cells in acquired aplastic anemia. In the study overall: On average, sorted CD4+ and CD8+ cells gave 3 to 4 ug of DNA.

CD8+CD57+ cell expansion, shown by flow cytometry, had occurred in the patients selected for sequencing. The V gene's germline CDR1 is LNHNV and CDR2 YYDKDF (reference sequence). Losses at the gene ends were 1 base for V and 4 bases for J; bases not matched to a gene: 5. The CDR3 runs to 15 residues. General study points: In CD8+ cells, Simpson's diversity showed no significant difference between patients and controls. The study identified about 30 CD8+ CDR3 sequences shared by patients and controls.

Genomic DNA was employed as the template in profiling TCR beta VDJ and CDR3. TCRdb redid the calling of the reads with MiXCR, one entry per CDR3 protein. The sample shows 150,000 to 200,000 distinct CDR3 sequences, under 55% of them seen only once. This clonotype was seen only a few times. Its antigen is not identified. The J gene is TRBJ2-7, the V gene TRBV15; TRBD2 agrees at 9 bases. The sample comprised sorted CD4+, CD8+, or CD8+CD57+ T cells (not recorded which) from PBMCs. This receptor was obtained from a human donor with aplastic anemia. CDR3 in amino acids: CATSRVGGGGYEQYF. CDR3 nucleotide sequence: TGTGCCACCAGCAGAGTCGGCGGGGGGGGATACGAGCAGTACTTC.